A selection of T cell receptor beta chains follows, all from one sample in a study of control samples from healthy donors and cancer patients. Some clones are missing from TCRdb's copy, which holds only in-frame ones; the method was immunoSEQ multiplex PCR. The sample holds 76,000 or so clones, around 90% seen once. Sequencing used PBMCs. All receptors derive from a woman between 45 and 65 years old with colorectal cancer. Each CDR3 is given with its conserved first and last residue. A D gene is named only where the DNA matches it firmly. Clone size is stated in some rows and not others, as once, few, many or a class when expanded.

d_call,clone_size,j_call,v_call,cdr3_aa,cdr3_nt
TRBD1,NA,TRBJ1-2,TRBV6-1,CASSEIGQGLWSGYTF,TGTGCCAGCAGTGAAATAGGACAGGGATTATGGAGTGGCTACACCTTC
NA,NA,TRBJ2-2,TRBV3-1/TRBV3-2,CASSRSSGELFF,TGTGCCAGCAGTCGATCATCCGGGGAGCTGTTTTTT
NA,few,TRBJ1-5,TRBV7-2,CASSLETDQPQHF,TGTGCCAGCAGCTTGGAAACCGATCAGCCCCAGCATTTT
TRBD2,NA,TRBJ2-2,TRBV9,CASSYQAGSTGELFF,TGTGCCAGCAGCTACCAAGCGGGAAGCACCGGGGAGCTGTTTTTT
TRBD1,NA,TRBJ1-1,TRBV10-1,CASRQGTDTEAFF,TGCGCCAGCAGACAGGGGACGGACACTGAAGCTTTCTTT
NA,once,TRBJ1-2,TRBV9,CASSVAETGMDYGYTF,TGTGCCAGCAGCGTAGCTGAGACAGGTATGGACTATGGCTACACCTTC
TRBD1,NA,TRBJ1-4,TRBV7-9,CASSQDRGGEKLFF,TGTGCCAGCAGCCAAGACAGGGGCGGTGAAAAACTGTTTTTT
NA,NA,TRBJ1-2,TRBV6-2/TRBV6-3,CASSYAGAGYSYTF,TGTGCCAGCAGTTACGCCGGGGCAGGCTATAGCTACACCTTC
NA,NA,TRBJ2-5,TRBV6-5,CASSYSMDSQETQYF,TGTGCCAGCAGTTACTCGATGGACAGCCAAGAGACCCAGTACTTC
TRBD1,NA,TRBJ2-6,TRBV6-5,CASGGQGAGANVLTF,TGTGCCAGCGGCGGACAGGGCGCTGGGGCCAACGTCCTGACTTTC
NA,NA,TRBJ1-1,TRBV29-1,CSVVKDLAEAFF,TGCAGCGTTGTTAAGGACCTCGCTGAAGCTTTCTTT
TRBD2,NA,TRBJ2-5,TRBV3-1/TRBV3-2,CASSRSGGRKTQYF,TGTGCCAGCAGTCGTAGCGGGGGGAGGAAGACCCAGTACTTC
NA,NA,TRBJ2-1,TRBV5-1,CASSQTPRGYEQFF,TGCGCCAGCAGTCAGACCCCGCGTGGCTATGAGCAGTTCTTC
TRBD1,NA,TRBJ1-2,TRBV28,CASSRGPQGRFYGYTF,TGTGCCAGCAGTAGGGGGCCACAGGGACGGTTCTATGGCTACACCTTC
TRBD1,few,TRBJ2-3,TRBV7-2,CASSLAQGADTQYF,TGTGCCAGCAGCTTAGCCCAGGGGGCGGATACGCAGTATTTT
NA,NA,TRBJ2-3,TRBV5-1,CASSPGDSTDTQYF,TGCGCCAGCAGCCCGGGGGACAGTACAGATACGCAGTATTTT
TRBD1,NA,TRBJ2-1,TRBV5-1,CASSLAGGEGNEQFF,TGCGCCAGCAGCTTGGCAGGGGGTGAGGGCAATGAGCAGTTCTTC
NA,NA,TRBJ1-5,TRBV5-6,CASSLRGGGPQHF,TGTGCCAGCAGCTTGCGTGGTGGGGGGCCCCAGCATTTT
TRBD1,once,TRBJ1-6,TRBV10-2,CASSPGQGDSPLHF,TGCGCCAGCAGCCCGGGACAGGGGGATTCACCCCTCCACTTT
TRBD1,few,TRBJ2-6,TRBV19,CASSPRDRGSLGANVLTF,TGTGCCAGTAGTCCCCGGGACAGGGGTTCCCTTGGGGCCAACGTCCTGACTTTC
TRBD1,NA,TRBJ1-2,TRBV19,CASSPGQGQWVHYGYTF,TGTGCCAGTAGTCCAGGACAGGGGCAATGGGTTCACTATGGCTACACCTTC
NA,NA,TRBJ2-3,TRBV3-1/TRBV3-2,CASSQGGADTQYF,TGTGCCAGCAGCCAAGGGGGGGCAGATACGCAGTATTTT
NA,NA,TRBJ2-2,TRBV18,CASSPRTDHTGELFF,TGTGCCAGCTCACCTCGGACAGACCACACCGGGGAGCTGTTTTTT
NA,NA,TRBJ2-3,TRBV27,CASKGITDTQYF,TGTGCCAGCAAGGGGATCACAGATACGCAGTATTTT
TRBD1,NA,TRBJ1-1,TRBV6-5,CASSYQTGLNTEAFF,TGTGCCAGCAGTTACCAGACAGGGCTGAACACTGAAGCTTTCTTT
TRBD2,NA,TRBJ2-3,TRBV7-3,CASSPGTSGGAIDTQYF,TGTGCCAGCAGCCCGGGGACTAGCGGGGGGGCCATAGATACGCAGTATTTT
NA,few,TRBJ2-1,TRBV19,CASSIRAAYNEQFF,TGTGCCAGTAGTATCCGGGCCGCCTACAATGAGCAGTTCTTC
NA,NA,TRBJ1-2,TRBV28,CASSLGQGNYGYTF,TGTGCCAGCAGTTTAGGCCAGGGTAACTATGGCTACACCTTC
TRBD2,once,TRBJ2-3,TRBV10-1,CASSTSSGTSGTDTQYF,TGCGCCAGCAGTACCAGCTCCGGGACTAGCGGCACAGATACGCAGTATTTT
NA,NA,TRBJ1-5,TRBV6-5,CASSYSYGQPQHF,TGTGCCAGCAGTTACTCATACGGTCAGCCCCAGCATTTT
NA,NA,TRBJ1-4,TRBV7-2,CASSSDNEKLFF,TGTGCCAGCAGCTCCGATAATGAAAAACTGTTTTTT
TRBD1,NA,TRBJ2-5,TRBV6-1,CASSEPLRQGGWETQYF,TGTGCCAGCAGTGAGCCACTCCGACAGGGGGGTTGGGAGACCCAGTACTTC
NA,NA,TRBJ2-5,TRBV30,CAWSVIQETQYF,TGTGCCTGGAGTGTAATCCAAGAGACCCAGTACTTC
NA,NA,TRBJ1-4,TRBV10-1,CASSDNSGEKLFF,TGCGCCAGCAGTGACAACAGCGGTGAAAAACTGTTTTTT
TRBD2,once,TRBJ2-2,TRBV7-2,CASRHLAGATNTGELFF,TGTGCCAGCAGACACTTAGCGGGGGCGACGAACACCGGGGAGCTGTTTTTT
TRBD1,NA,TRBJ2-2,TRBV6-5,CASRLRQGAGELFF,TGTGCCAGCAGGCTTCGACAGGGCGCCGGGGAGCTGTTTTTT
NA,once,TRBJ1-1,TRBV11-3,CASSFTENTEAFF,TGTGCCAGCAGCTTTACAGAGAACACTGAAGCTTTCTTT
TRBD1,NA,TRBJ1-2,TRBV6-5,CASNDRVSGYTF,TGTGCCAGTAACGACAGGGTATCCGGCTACACCTTC
NA,NA,TRBJ1-2,TRBV30,CAWSGHGYTF,TGTGCCTGGAGCGGGCATGGCTACACCTTC
NA,NA,TRBJ1-3,TRBV5-1,CASSPGGPSSGNTIYF,TGCGCCAGCAGCCCGGGGGGACCCAGCTCTGGAAACACCATATATTTT
NA,NA,TRBJ1-3,TRBV7-2,CASSLLATAGNTIYF,TGTGCCAGCAGCTTACTTGCTACCGCTGGAAACACCATATATTTT
NA,NA,TRBJ1-4,TRBV19,CASSIVNEKLFF,TGTGCCAGTAGTATCGTTAATGAAAAACTGTTTTTT
TRBD1,NA,TRBJ1-5,TRBV6-5,CASSTDRGYQPQHF,TGTGCCAGCAGTACAGACAGGGGGTATCAGCCCCAGCATTTT
NA,NA,TRBJ2-5,TRBV4-3,CASSQNGGVSKETQYF,TGCGCCAGCAGCCAAAACGGAGGGGTTTCTAAAGAGACCCAGTACTTC
NA,NA,TRBJ1-2,TRBV7-8,CASSLEQHYGYTF,TGTGCCAGCAGCTTAGAACAGCACTATGGCTACACCTTC
NA,NA,TRBJ2-3,TRBV3-1/TRBV3-2,CASSQDSLGGELSTDTQYF,TGTGCCAGCAGCCAAGATTCCTTGGGGGGCGAACTTAGCACAGATACGCAGTATTTT
TRBD1,once,TRBJ1-1,TRBV5-1,CASSLARDRLNTEAFF,TGCGCCAGCAGCTTGGCTAGGGACAGGCTAAACACTGAAGCTTTCTTT
TRBD1,NA,TRBJ2-5,TRBV5-5,CASSLGRQGAGETQYF,TGTGCCAGCAGCTTAGGGAGACAGGGGGCGGGGGAGACCCAGTACTTC
NA,NA,TRBJ1-2,TRBV5-1,CASSLGQGGGRGYTF,TGCGCCAGCAGCTTGGGTCAAGGAGGGGGACGCGGCTACACCTTC
NA,NA,TRBJ1-6,TRBV19,CASSVESGTVNTPLHF,TGTGCCAGTAGCGTAGAGTCCGGGACCGTGAATACACCCCTCCACTTT
NA,NA,TRBJ1-1,TRBV12-3/TRBV12-4,CASSLWEAKAFF,TGTGCCAGCAGTTTATGGGAAGCGAAAGCTTTCTTT
NA,once,TRBJ2-3,TRBV7-2,CASSLGQGTDTQYF,TGTGCCAGCAGCTTAGGACAGGGCACAGATACGCAGTATTTT
NA,NA,TRBJ2-5,TRBV5-4,CASSLRDNQETQYF,TGTGCCAGCAGCTTGAGGGACAACCAAGAGACCCAGTACTTC
TRBD1,NA,TRBJ1-1,TRBV18,CASSPPQGGAFF,TGTGCCAGCTCACCGCCCCAGGGGGGTGCTTTCTTT